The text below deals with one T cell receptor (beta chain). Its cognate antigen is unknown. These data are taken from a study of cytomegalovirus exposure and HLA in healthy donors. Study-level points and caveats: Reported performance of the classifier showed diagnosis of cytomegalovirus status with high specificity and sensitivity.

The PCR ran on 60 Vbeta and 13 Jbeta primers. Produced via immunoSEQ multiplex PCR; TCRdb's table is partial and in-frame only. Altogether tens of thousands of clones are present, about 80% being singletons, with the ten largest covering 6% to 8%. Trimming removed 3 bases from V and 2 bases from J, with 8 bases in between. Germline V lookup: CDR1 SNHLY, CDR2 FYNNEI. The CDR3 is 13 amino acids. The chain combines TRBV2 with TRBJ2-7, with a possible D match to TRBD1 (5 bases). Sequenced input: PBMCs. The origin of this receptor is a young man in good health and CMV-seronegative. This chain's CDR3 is CASSEQGAYEQYF. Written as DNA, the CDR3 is TGTGCCAGCAGTGAGCAGGGTGCCTACGAGCAGTACTTC.